The present entry profiles one T cell receptor beta chain with its context. This specimen belongs to a study of T cell responses to AZD1222 COVID-19 vaccine. The length of the CDR3 is 10 residues. The V gene's germline CDR1 is DFQATT and CDR2 SNEGSKA (reference sequence). V was cut by 6 bases and J by 8 bases, with 9 bases left in between. The repertoire was sequenced with immunoSEQ multiplex PCR; TCRdb's copy has only in-frame clones and lacks some. The sample has tens of thousands of clones; 90% to 95% are singletons. The sequencing used peripheral blood, collected on day 0 of AZD1222 vaccination. V usage is TRBV20-1 and J usage is TRBJ2-3, with D hard to call. This TCR derives from an adult in good health. CDR3 sequence (DNA): TGCAGTGCCCCCGATCGTACGCAGTATTTT. This codes for CSAPDRTQYF.